This TCR beta chain was captured in a study of OX40 agonist ivuxolimab in advanced cancers. Overall study context: Ivuxolimab is a fully human IgG2 antibody that activates OX40 (CD134). The study, taken as a whole, reports: Blood T cells, both CD4+ and CD8+, expanded clonally by week 6 at 0.1 to 3.0 mg/kg.

As to this clone: The antigen is unknown.

The CDR3 runs 15 residues. CDR1 is MNHNY and CDR2 is SVGAGI in the germline V gene (reference sequence). V was shortened by 2 bases and J by 5 bases, with 13 bases between the two germline ends. Data came from immunoSEQ multiplex PCR; TCRdb stores just in-frame clones and leaves some out. The table includes more than 50,000 clones, around 84% detected once. Specimen: CD4+ or CD8+ T cells sorted from blood, collected in a trial of the OX40 agonist ivuxolimab. The rearrangement links TRBV6-6 to TRBJ1-5; tentatively, D is TRBD1 (5 bases). This clonotype was sampled from an adult with an advanced solid tumor such as melanoma, head and neck, liver or kidney cancer. The CDR3 loop reads CASSYDQGPDQPQHF. DNA for the CDR3: TGTGCCAGCAGTTACGATCAGGGTCCGGATCAGCCCCAGCATTTT.